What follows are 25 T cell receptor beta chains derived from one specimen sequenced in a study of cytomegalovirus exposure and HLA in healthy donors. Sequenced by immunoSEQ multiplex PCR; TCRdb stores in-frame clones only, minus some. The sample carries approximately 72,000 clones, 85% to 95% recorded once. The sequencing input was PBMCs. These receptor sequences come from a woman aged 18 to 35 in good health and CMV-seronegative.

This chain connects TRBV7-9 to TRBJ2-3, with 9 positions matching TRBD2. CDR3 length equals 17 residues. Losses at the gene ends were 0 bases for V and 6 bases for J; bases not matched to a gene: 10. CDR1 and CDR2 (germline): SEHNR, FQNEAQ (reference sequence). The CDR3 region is CASSLAHLRGGLDTQYF. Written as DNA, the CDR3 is TGTGCCAGCAGCTTAGCGCATTTGCGGGGGGGCCTGGATACGCAGTATTTT.

The CDR3 sequence is CASSESIGGGPGANVLTF. Here the CDR3 DNA reads TGTGCCAGCAGTGAATCTATTGGAGGAGGGCCTGGGGCCAACGTCCTGACTTTC. The J gene is TRBJ2-6, the V gene TRBV25-1; perhaps TRBD2 as D (6 bases). Germline V lookup: CDR1 MGHDK, CDR2 SYGVNS. Trimming stripped 1 base from V and 2 bases from J, with 15 bases between. The CDR3 totals 18 residues.

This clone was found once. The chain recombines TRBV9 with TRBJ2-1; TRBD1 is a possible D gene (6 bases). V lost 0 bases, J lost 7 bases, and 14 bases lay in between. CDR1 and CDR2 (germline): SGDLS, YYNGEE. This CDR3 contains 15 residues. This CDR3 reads CASSVVGGGFNEQFF. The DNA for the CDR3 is TGTGCCAGCAGCGTAGTTGGGGGCGGATTTAATGAGCAGTTCTTC. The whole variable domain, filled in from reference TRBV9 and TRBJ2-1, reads DSGVTQTPKHLITATGQRVTLRCSPRSGDLSVYWYQQSLDQGLQFLIQYYNGEERAKGNILERFSAQQFPDLHSELNLSSLELGDSALYFCASSVVGGGFNEQFFGPGTRLTVL.

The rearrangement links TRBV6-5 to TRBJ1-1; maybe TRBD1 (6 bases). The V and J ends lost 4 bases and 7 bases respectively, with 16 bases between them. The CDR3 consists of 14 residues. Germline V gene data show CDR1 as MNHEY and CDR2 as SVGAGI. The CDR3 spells CASSLLMGAGEAFF. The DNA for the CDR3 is TGTGCCAGCAGTTTACTAATGGGGGCTGGTGAAGCTTTCTTT.

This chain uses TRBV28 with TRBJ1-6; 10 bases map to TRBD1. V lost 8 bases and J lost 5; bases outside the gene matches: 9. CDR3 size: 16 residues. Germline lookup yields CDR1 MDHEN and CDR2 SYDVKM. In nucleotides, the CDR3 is TGTGCCAGCCAAAGTTGGGGACAGGGGAATAATTCACCCCTCCACTTT. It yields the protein CASQSWGQGNNSPLHF.

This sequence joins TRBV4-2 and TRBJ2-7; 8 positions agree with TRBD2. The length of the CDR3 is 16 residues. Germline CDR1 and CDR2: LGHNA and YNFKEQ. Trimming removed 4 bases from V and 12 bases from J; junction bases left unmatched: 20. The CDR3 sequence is CASSPQGFLAGGTVYF. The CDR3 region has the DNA TGTGCCAGCAGCCCTCAAGGGTTCCTAGCGGGCGGCACGGTGTACTTC.

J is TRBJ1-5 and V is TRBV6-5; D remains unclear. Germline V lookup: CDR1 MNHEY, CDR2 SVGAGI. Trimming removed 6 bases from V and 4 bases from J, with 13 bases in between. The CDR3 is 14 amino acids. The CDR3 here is CASSFGRHNQPQHF. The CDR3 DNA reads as TGTGCCAGCAGCTTCGGGAGACATAATCAGCCCCAGCATTTT.

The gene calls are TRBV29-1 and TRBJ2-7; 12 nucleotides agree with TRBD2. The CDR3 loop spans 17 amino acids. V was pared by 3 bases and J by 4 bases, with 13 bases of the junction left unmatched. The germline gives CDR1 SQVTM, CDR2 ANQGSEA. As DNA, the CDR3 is TGCAGCGTTGAGGGGGATCCTAGCGGGGGGGCGCGTTACGAGCAGTACTTC. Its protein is CSVEGDPSGGARYEQYF.

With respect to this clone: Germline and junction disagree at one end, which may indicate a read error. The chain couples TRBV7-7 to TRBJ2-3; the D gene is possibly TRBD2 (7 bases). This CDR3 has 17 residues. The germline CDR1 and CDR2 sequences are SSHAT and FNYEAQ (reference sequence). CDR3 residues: CASSLVSGGAITDTQYF. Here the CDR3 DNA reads TGTGCTAGCAGCTTAGTAAGTGGGGGGGCCATAACAGATACGCAGTATTTT.

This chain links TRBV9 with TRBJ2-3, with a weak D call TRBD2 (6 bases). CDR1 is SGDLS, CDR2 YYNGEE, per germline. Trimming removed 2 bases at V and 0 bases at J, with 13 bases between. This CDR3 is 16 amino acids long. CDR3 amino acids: CASSVTAGPSTDTQYF. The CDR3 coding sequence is TGTGCCAGCAGCGTTACGGCGGGGCCTAGCACAGATACGCAGTATTTT.

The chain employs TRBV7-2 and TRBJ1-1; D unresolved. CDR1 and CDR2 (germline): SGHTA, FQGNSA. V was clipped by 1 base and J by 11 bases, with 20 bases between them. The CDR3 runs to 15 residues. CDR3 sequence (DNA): TGTGCCAGCAGCTTAGAGGCGAGCACACCGAGGCGGGCTTTCTTT. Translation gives CASSLEASTPRRAFF.

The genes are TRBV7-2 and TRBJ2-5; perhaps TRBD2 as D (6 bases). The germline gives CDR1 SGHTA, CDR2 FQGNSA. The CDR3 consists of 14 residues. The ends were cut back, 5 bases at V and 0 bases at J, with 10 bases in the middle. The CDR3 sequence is CASSRGSYQETQYF. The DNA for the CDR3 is TGTGCCAGCAGCCGGGGGTCGTACCAAGAGACCCAGTACTTC.

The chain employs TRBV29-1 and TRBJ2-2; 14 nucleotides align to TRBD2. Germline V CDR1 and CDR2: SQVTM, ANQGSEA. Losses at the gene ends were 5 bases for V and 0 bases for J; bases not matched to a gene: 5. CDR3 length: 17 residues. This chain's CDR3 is CSVRTSGGQTNTGELFF. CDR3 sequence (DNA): TGCAGCGTTAGGACTAGCGGGGGGCAGACGAACACCGGGGAGCTGTTTTTT.

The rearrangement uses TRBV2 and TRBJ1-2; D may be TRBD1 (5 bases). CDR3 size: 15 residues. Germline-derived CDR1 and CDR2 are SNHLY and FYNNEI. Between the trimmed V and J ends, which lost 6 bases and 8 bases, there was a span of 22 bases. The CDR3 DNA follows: TGTGCCAGCAGCTCAGAAAGGGGCAGAACAGGAGGCTACACCTTC. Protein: CASSSERGRTGGYTF.

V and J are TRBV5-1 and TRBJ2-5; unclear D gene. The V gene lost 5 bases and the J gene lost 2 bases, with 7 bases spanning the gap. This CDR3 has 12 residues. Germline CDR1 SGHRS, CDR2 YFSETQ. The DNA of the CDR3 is TGCGCCAGCAGATCTATACAAGAGACCCAGTACTTC. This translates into CASRSIQETQYF. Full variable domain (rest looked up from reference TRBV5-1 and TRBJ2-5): KAGVTQTPRYLIKTRGQQVTLSCSPISGHRSVSWYQQTPGQGLQFLFEYFSETQRNKGNFPGRFSGRQFSNSRSEMNVSTLELGDSALYLCASRSIQETQYFGPGTRLLVL.

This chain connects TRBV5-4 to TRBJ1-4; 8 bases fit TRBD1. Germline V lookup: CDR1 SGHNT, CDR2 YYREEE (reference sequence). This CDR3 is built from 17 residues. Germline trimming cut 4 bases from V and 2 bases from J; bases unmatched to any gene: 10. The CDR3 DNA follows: TGTGCCAGCAGCCAACCAGGGGGCGCGGGCACTAATGAAAAACTGTTTTTT. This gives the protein CASSQPGGAGTNEKLFF.

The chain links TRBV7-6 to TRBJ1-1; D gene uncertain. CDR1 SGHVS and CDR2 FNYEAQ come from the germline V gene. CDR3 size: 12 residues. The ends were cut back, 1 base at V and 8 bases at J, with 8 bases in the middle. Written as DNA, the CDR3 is TGTGCCAGCAGCTTAGGAGGGATCGAAGCTTTCTTT. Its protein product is CASSLGGIEAFF.

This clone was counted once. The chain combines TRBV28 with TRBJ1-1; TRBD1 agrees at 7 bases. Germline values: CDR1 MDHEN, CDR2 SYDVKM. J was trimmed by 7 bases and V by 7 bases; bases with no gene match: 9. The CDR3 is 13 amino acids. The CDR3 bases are TGTGCCAGCACCTCGAGACAGGGATTTGAAGCTTTCTTT. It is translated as CASTSRQGFEAFF.

CDR3 residues: CASSPPDRMETQYF. CDR3 sequence (DNA): TGTGCCAGCTCACCACCTGACAGGATGGAGACCCAGTACTTC. The chain recombines TRBV18 with TRBJ2-5; D is possibly TRBD1 (6 bases). This CDR3 region has 14 residues. V gave up 0 bases and J gave up 5 bases, with 10 bases separating them. Germline lookup yields CDR1 KGHSH and CDR2 LQKENI.

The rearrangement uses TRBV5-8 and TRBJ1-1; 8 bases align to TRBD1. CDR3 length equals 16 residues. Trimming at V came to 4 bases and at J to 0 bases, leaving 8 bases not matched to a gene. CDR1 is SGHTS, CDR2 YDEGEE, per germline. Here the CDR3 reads CASSPDRGGMNTEAFF. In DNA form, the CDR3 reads TGTGCCAGCAGCCCAGACAGGGGAGGAATGAACACTGAAGCTTTCTTT.

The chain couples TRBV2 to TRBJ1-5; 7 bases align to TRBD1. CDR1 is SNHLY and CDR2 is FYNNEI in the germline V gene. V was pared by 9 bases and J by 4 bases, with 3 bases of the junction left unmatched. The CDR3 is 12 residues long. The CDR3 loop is CASGTANQPQHF. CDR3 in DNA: TGTGCCAGTGGGACAGCTAATCAGCCCCAGCATTTT. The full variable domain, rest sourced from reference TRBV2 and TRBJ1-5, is EPEVTQTPSHQVTQMGQEVILRCVPISNHLYFYWYRQILGQKVEFLVSFYNNEISEKSEIFDDQFSVERPDGSNFTLKIRSTKLEDSAMYFCASGTANQPQHFGDGTRLSIL.

The CDR3 region is CASSFRDRSSYNSPLHF. CDR3 sequence (DNA): TGTGCCAGCAGTTTCCGGGACAGGAGCTCCTATAATTCACCCCTCCACTTT. The V and J genes are TRBV27 and TRBJ1-6; 8 bases are a match to TRBD1. Losses at the gene ends were 3 bases for V and 0 bases for J; bases not matched to a gene: 4. The germline CDR1 and CDR2 sequences are MNHEY and SMNVEV (reference sequence). The CDR3 has 17 residues.

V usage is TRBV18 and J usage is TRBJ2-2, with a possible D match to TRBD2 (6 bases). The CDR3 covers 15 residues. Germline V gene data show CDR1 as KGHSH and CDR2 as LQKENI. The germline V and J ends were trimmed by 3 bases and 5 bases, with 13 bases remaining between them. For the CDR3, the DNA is TGTGCCAGCTCACCCGGGACTCCTGGTACCGGGGAGCTGTTTTTT. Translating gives CASSPGTPGTGELFF.

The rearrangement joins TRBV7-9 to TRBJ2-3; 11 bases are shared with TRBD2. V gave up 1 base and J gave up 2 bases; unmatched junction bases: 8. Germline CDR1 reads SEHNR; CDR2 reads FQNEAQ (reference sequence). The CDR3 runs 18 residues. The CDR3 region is CASSLGLAGTMTTDTQYF. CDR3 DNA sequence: TGTGCCAGCAGCTTAGGACTAGCGGGGACAATGACCACAGATACGCAGTATTTT.

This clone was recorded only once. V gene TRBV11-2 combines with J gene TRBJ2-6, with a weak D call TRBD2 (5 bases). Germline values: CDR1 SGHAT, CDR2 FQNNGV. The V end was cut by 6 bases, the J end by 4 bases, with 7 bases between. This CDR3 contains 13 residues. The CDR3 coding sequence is TGTGCCAGCAGATCGGGGGGGGCCAACGTCCTGACTTTC. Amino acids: CASRSGGANVLTF.